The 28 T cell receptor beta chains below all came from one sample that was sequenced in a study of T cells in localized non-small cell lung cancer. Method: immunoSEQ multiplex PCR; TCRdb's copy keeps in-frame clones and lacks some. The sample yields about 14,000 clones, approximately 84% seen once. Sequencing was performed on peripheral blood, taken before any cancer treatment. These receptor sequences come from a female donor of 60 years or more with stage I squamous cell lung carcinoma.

Here the CDR3 reads CASSLDGLNTGELFF. CDR3 in DNA: TGCGCCAGCAGCTTGGATGGTTTAAACACCGGGGAGCTGTTTTTT. V gene TRBV5-1 combines with J gene TRBJ2-2, with D unresolved. CDR3 length: 15 residues. Trimming removed 0 bases at V and 2 bases at J, with 8 bases between. Germline-derived CDR1 and CDR2 are SGHRS and YFSETQ.

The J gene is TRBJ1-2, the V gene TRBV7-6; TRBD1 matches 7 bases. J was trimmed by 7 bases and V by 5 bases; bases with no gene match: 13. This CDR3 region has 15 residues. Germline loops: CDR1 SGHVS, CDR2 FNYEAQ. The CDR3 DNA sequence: TGTGCCAGCAGCCCCCAGGGCACAGGGGCTGGTGGCTACACCTTC. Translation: CASSPQGTGAGGYTF.

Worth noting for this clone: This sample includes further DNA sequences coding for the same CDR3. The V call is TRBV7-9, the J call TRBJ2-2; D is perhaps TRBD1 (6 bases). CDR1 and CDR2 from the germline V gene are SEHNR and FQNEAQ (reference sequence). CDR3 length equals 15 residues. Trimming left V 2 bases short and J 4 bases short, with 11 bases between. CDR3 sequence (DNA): TGTGCCAGCAGCTTAAAGGGACACAGCACCGGGGAGCTGTTTTTT. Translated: CASSLKGHSTGELFF.

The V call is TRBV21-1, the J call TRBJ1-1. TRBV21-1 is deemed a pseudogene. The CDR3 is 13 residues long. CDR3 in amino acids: CASSKGVNTEAFF. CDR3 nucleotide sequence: TGTGCCAGCAGCAAAGGAGTGAACACTGAAGCTTTCTTT.

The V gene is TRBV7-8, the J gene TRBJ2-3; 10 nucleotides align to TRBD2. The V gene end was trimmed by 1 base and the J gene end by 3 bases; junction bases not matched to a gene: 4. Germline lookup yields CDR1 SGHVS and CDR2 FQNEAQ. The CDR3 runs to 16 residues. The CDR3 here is CASSLEAGGPTDTQYF. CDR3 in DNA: TGTGCCAGCAGCTTAGAAGCGGGGGGGCCGACAGATACGCAGTATTTT.

The CDR3, as DNA: TGTGCCAGCAGCTACACAGGGGGCACTGAAGCTTTCTTT. Translating it yields CASSYTGGTEAFF. This chain connects TRBV11-3 to TRBJ1-1; the match to TRBD1 covers 8 bases. Losses at the gene ends were 4 bases for V and 4 bases for J; bases not matched to a gene: 2. From germline, CDR1 is SGHNT and CDR2 YENEEA. This CDR3 is 13 amino acids long.

The chain's CDR3 is CASSQGPQGDGTDTQYF. For the CDR3, the DNA is TGCGCCAGCAGCCAAGGGCCCCAGGGGGATGGGACAGATACGCAGTATTTT. J is TRBJ2-3 and V is TRBV4-3; 7 bases agree with TRBD1. CDR1 is LGHNA, CDR2 YSLEER, per germline. The CDR3 length is 17 residues. Losses at the gene ends were 1 base for V and 3 bases for J; bases not matched to a gene: 10.

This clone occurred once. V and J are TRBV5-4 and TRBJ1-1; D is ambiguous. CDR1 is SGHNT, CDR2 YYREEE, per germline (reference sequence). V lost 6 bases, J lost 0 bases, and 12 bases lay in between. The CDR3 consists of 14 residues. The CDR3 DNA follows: TGTGCCAGCAACCAGGTGGGTGTGAACACTGAAGCTTTCTTT. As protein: CASNQVGVNTEAFF.

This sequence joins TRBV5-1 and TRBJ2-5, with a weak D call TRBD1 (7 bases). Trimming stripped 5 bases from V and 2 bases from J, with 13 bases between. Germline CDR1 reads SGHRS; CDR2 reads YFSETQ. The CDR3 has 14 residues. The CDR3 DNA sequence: TGCGCCAGCAGGGAGGGGGCAGGGCAAGAGACCCAGTACTTC. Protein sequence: CASREGAGQETQYF. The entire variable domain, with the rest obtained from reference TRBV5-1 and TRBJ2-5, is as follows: KAGVTQTPRYLIKTRGQQVTLSCSPISGHRSVSWYQQTPGQGLQFLFEYFSETQRNKGNFPGRFSGRQFSNSRSEMNVSTLELGDSALYLCASREGAGQETQYFGPGTRLLVL.

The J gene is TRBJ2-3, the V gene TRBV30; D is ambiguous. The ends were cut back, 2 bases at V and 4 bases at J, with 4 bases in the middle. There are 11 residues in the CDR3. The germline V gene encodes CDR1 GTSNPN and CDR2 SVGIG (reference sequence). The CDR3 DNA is TGTGCCTGGAGTCTCCCAGATACGCAGTATTTT. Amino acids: CAWSLPDTQYF.

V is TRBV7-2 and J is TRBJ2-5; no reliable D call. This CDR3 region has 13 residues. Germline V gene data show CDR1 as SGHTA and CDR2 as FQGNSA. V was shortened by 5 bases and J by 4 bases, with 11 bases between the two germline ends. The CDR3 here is CASSLVGRETQYF. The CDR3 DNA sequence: TGTGCCAGCAGCCTAGTGGGTAGAGAGACCCAGTACTTC.

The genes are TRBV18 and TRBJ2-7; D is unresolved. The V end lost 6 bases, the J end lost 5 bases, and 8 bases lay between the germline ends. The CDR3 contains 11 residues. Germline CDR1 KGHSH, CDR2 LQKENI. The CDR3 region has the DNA TGTGCCAGCTCCCTTGGGGACGAGCAGTACTTC. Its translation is CASSLGDEQYF.

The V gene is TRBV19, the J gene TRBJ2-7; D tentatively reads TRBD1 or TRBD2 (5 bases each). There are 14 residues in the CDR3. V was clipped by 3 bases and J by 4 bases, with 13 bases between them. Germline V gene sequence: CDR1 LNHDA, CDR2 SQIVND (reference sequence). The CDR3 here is CASSISLGDYEQYF. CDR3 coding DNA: TGTGCCAGTAGTATTAGCTTGGGGGATTACGAGCAGTACTTC.

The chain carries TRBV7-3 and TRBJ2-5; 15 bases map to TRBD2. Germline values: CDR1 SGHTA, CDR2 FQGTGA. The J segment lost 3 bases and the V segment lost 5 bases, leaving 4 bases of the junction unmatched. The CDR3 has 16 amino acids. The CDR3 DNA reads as TGTGCCAGCAGCCAGGGACTAGCGGGGGGCAAAGAGACCCAGTACTTC. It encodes CASSQGLAGGKETQYF.

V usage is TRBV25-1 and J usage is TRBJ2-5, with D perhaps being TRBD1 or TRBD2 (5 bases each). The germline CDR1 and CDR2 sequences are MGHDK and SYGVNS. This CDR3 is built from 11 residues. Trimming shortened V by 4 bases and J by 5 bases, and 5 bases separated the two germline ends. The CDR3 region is CASSGGETQYF. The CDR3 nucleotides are TGTGCCAGCAGTGGGGGGGAGACCCAGTACTTC.

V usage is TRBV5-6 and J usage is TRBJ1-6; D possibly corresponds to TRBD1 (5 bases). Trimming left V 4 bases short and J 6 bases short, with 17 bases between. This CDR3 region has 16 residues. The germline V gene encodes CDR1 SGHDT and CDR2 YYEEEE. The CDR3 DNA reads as TGTGCCAGCAGCAACGCAGGGAGCCAAATTAATTCACCCCTCCACTTT. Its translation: CASSNAGSQINSPLHF.

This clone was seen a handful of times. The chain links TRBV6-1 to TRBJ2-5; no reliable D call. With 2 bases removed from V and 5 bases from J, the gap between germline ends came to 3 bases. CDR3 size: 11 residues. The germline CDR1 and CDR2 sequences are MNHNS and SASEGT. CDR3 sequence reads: CASSESETQYF. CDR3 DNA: TGTGCCAGCAGTGAAAGTGAGACCCAGTACTTC.

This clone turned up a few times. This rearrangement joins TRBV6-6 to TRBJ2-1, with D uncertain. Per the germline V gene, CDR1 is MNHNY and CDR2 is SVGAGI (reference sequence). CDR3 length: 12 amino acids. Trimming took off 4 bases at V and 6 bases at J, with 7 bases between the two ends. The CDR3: CASSSPGNEQFF. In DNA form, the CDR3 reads TGTGCCAGCAGTTCCCCGGGCAATGAGCAGTTCTTC.

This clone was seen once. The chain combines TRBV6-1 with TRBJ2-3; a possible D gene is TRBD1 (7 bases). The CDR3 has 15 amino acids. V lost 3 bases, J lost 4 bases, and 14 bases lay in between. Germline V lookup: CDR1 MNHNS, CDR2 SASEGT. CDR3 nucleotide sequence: TGTGCCAGCAGTGATCCTTCCAGGGGGGCAGATACGCAGTATTTT. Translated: CASSDPSRGADTQYF.

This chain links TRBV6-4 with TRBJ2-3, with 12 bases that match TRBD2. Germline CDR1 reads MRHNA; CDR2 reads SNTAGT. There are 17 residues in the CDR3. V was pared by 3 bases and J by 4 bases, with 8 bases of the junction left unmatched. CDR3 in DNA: TGTGCCAGCAGTGAGACTAGCGGGGGTAATGGTGCAGATACGCAGTATTTT. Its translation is CASSETSGGNGADTQYF.

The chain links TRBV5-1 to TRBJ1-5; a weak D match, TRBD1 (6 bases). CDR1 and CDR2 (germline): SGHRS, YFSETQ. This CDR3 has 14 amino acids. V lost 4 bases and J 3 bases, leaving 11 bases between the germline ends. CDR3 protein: CASSMDSPNQPQHF. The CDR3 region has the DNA TGCGCCAGCAGCATGGACAGTCCCAATCAGCCCCAGCATTTT.

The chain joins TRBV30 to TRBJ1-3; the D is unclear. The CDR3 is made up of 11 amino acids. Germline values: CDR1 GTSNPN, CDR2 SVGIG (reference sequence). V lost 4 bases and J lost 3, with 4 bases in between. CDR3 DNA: TGTGCCTGGACCCGTGGAAACACCATATATTTT. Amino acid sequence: CAWTRGNTIYF.

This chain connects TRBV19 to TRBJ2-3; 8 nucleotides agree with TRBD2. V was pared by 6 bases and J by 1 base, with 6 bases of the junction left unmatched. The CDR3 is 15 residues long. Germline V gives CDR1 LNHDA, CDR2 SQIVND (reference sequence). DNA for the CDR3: TGTGCCAGTAGCACTTCGGGGGGGCGCACAGATACGCAGTATTTT. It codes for CASSTSGGRTDTQYF.

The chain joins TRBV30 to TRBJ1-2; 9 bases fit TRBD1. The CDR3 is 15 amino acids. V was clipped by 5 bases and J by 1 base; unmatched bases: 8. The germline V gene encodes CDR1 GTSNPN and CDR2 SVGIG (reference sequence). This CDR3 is CAWVRDRALNYGYTF. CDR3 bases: TGTGCCTGGGTCCGGGACAGGGCCCTTAACTATGGCTACACCTTC. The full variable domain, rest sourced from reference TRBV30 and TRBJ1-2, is SQTIHQWPATLVQPVGSPLSLECTVEGTSNPNLYWYRQAAGRGLQLLFYSVGIGQISSEVPQNLSASRPQDRQFILSSKKLLLSDSGFYLCAWVRDRALNYGYTFGSGTRLTVV.

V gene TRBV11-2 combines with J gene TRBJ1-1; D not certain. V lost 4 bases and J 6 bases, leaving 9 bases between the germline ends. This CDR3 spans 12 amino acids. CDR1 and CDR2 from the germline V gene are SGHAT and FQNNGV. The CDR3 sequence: CASSSTGSEAFF. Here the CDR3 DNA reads TGTGCCAGCAGCTCCACGGGATCTGAAGCTTTCTTT.

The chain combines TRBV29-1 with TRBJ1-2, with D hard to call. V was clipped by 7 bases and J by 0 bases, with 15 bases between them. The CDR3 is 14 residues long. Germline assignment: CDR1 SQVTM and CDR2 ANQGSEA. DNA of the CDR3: TGCAGCGGGGGTTTGGTCGGCCCTAACTATGGCTACACCTTC. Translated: CSGGLVGPNYGYTF.

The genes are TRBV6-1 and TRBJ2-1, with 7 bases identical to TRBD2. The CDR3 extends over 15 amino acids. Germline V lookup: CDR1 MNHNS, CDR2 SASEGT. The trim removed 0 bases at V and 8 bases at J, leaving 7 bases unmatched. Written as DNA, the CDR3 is TGTGCCAGCAGTGAAGCAGCGGGACCTACGTATGAGCAGTTCTTC. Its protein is CASSEAAGPTYEQFF.

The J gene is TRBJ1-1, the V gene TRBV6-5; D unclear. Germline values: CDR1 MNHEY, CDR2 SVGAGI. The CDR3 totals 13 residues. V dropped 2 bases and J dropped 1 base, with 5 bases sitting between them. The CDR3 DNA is TGTGCCAGCAGTTACCTGCGGAACACTGAAGCTTTCTTT. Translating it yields CASSYLRNTEAFF.